One sample yielded the 18 T cell receptor beta chains listed below, sequenced in a study of T cell responses to AZD1222 COVID-19 vaccine. Assay: immunoSEQ multiplex PCR; the TCRdb copy retains only in-frame clones and omits some. The repertoire holds about 100,000 clones, approximately 90% seen once, with about 8.3% in the top ten. Sequencing used peripheral blood, obtained 28 days after the second AZD1222 dose. These receptors all come from an adult who received the AZD1222 COVID-19 vaccine.

This clone appeared a single time. V gene TRBV19 combines with J gene TRBJ1-3; D gene uncertain. With 7 bases removed from V and 4 bases from J, the gap between germline ends came to 14 bases. Germline V gene sequence: CDR1 LNHDA, CDR2 SQIVND (reference sequence). The CDR3 runs 14 residues. CDR3 residues: CASNFAAGGNTIYF. The CDR3 bases are TGTGCCAGTAATTTCGCTGCTGGAGGAAACACCATATATTTT.

CDR3: CASSDSSGGAGELFF. The CDR3 coding sequence is TGTGCCAGCAGTGACTCGTCAGGGGGGGCCGGGGAGCTGTTTTTT. The chain uses TRBV6-4 and TRBJ2-2; perhaps D is TRBD1 or TRBD2 (7 bases each). This CDR3 comprises 15 residues. The V gene's germline CDR1 is MRHNA and CDR2 SNTAGT. Trimming took off 0 bases at V and 6 bases at J, with 11 bases between the two ends.

The chain links TRBV19 to TRBJ1-5, with a weak D call TRBD1 (5 bases). The V gene lost 5 bases and the J gene lost 4 bases, with 9 bases spanning the gap. This CDR3 has 13 amino acids. Germline CDR1 LNHDA, CDR2 SQIVND (reference sequence). This chain's CDR3 is CASSWGLNQPQHF. The CDR3 DNA reads TGTGCCAGTAGTTGGGGGTTAAATCAGCCCCAGCATTTT.

The V and J genes are TRBV28 and TRBJ1-1; D gene uncertain. Germline V CDR1 and CDR2: MDHEN, SYDVKM. There are 14 residues in the CDR3. V was shortened by 3 bases and J by 4 bases, with 12 bases between the two germline ends. The DNA for the CDR3 is TGTGCCAGCAGTTTCCCCGCCTCGGTCACTGAAGCTTTCTTT. Encoded protein: CASSFPASVTEAFF.

V is TRBV18 and J is TRBJ2-1; TRBD2 matches 11 bases. The ends lost 6 bases at V and 3 bases at J; junction bases unmatched: 10. The CDR3 spans 17 residues. Germline lookup yields CDR1 KGHSH and CDR2 LQKENI. DNA of the CDR3: TGTGCCAGCTCCACCAATAGCGGGAGGGAAATCTACAATGAGCAGTTCTTC. Protein product: CASSTNSGREIYNEQFF.

The chain recombines TRBV7-8 with TRBJ2-7; D is possibly TRBD2 (5 bases). CDR3 length equals 16 residues. V lost 7 bases to trimming and J lost 1 base, with 20 bases between them. From germline, CDR1 is SGHVS and CDR2 FQNEAQ. DNA of the CDR3: TGTGCCAGCACCCAAATGGGGAGTCTACCTTCCTACGAGCAGTACTTC. Its protein is CASTQMGSLPSYEQYF. Together with reference TRBV7-8 and TRBJ2-7, the CDR3 gives the full variable domain: GAGVSQSPRYKVAKRGQDVALRCDPISGHVSLFWYQQALGQGPEFLTYFQNEAQLDKSGLPSDRFFAERPEGSVSTLKIQRTQQEDSAVYLCASTQMGSLPSYEQYFGPGTRLTVT.

The J gene is TRBJ1-4, the V gene TRBV6-6; D gene ambiguous. Between the trimmed V and J ends, which lost 0 bases and 8 bases, there was a span of 10 bases. This CDR3 region has 14 residues. The germline V gene encodes CDR1 MNHNY and CDR2 SVGAGI (reference sequence). The DNA of the CDR3 is TGTGCCAGCAGTTACTCTCCCAGGCAGGAAAAACTGTTTTTT. Translating gives CASSYSPRQEKLFF.

The genes are TRBV28 and TRBJ2-7, with D tentatively TRBD1 or TRBD2 (5 bases each). V lost 5 bases, J lost 1 base, and 18 bases lay in between. From germline, CDR1 is MDHEN and CDR2 SYDVKM. This CDR3 spans 16 amino acids. CDR3: CASSPRQRPGSYEQYF. The CDR3 DNA reads TGTGCCAGCAGTCCCAGACAGAGGCCGGGGTCCTACGAGCAGTACTTC.

The chain uses TRBV3-1 (or the pseudogene TRBV3-2) and TRBJ1-5, with 7 bases matching TRBD1. Germline V gene lookup returns CDR1 LGHDT and CDR2 YNNKEL (reference sequence). This CDR3 contains 15 residues. The J segment lost 7 bases and the V segment lost 3 bases, leaving 9 bases of the junction unmatched. The CDR3: CASSHRGGRGQPQHF. The CDR3 DNA reads as TGTGCCAGCAGCCATAGAGGGGGCAGAGGGCAGCCCCAGCATTTT.

CDR3 in amino acids: CASSPPGRQETQYF. CDR3 in DNA: TGTGCCAGCAGCCCTCCAGGGAGACAAGAGACCCAGTACTTC. The chain employs TRBV28 and TRBJ2-5; TRBD1 or TRBD2 may be the D gene (5 bases each). The CDR3 loop spans 14 amino acids. With 6 bases removed from V and 2 bases from J, the gap between germline ends came to 13 bases. CDR1 is MDHEN and CDR2 is SYDVKM in the germline V gene.

This chain joins TRBV19 and TRBJ1-1, with 7 bases lining up with TRBD1. Trimming took 4 bases from V and 0 from J; bases not matched to a gene: 8. CDR3 length equals 16 residues. Germline-derived CDR1 and CDR2 are LNHDA and SQIVND (reference sequence). CDR3 coding DNA: TGTGCCAGTAGTAAACGACAGGGCCCTCTGAACACTGAAGCTTTCTTT. Translation gives CASSKRQGPLNTEAFF.

The chain employs TRBV24-1 and TRBJ2-3, with TRBD1 identical over 7 bases. Trimming took 4 bases from V and 0 from J; bases not matched to a gene: 6. Germline lookup yields CDR1 KGHDR and CDR2 SFDVKD. The CDR3 extends over 16 amino acids. CDR3 sequence (DNA): TGTGCCACCAGTGAGAAAAAACAGGGGAGCACAGATACGCAGTATTTT. This sequence encodes CATSEKKQGSTDTQYF.

This sequence joins TRBV19 and TRBJ1-2, with D uncertain. The CDR3 has 13 amino acids. Germline V gene lookup returns CDR1 LNHDA and CDR2 SQIVND (reference sequence). Deletions cut 5 bases from V and 0 bases from J, with 7 bases between. Here the CDR3 DNA reads TGTGCCAGTAGTTGGAAGACTAACTATGGCTACACCTTC. The encoded protein is CASSWKTNYGYTF.

The chain is built from TRBV9 and TRBJ2-1; 8 bases agree with TRBD1. Germline V gives CDR1 SGDLS, CDR2 YYNGEE. V was pared by 2 bases and J by 8 bases, with 6 bases of the junction left unmatched. The CDR3 length is 14 residues. CDR3 nucleotides: TGTGCCAGCAGCGTTCGTCCAGGGGGCTATGAGCAGTTCTTC. Encoded protein: CASSVRPGGYEQFF.

This clone was detected a few times. V gene TRBV19 combines with J gene TRBJ1-1, with no clear D. V was shortened by 7 bases and J by 1 base, with 13 bases between the two germline ends. The CDR3 has 14 amino acids. Germline V CDR1 and CDR2: LNHDA, SQIVND (reference sequence). The CDR3 loop is CASIDRPPNTEAFF. The CDR3 DNA follows: TGTGCCAGTATTGATAGACCGCCGAACACTGAAGCTTTCTTT. Full variable domain (missing parts from reference TRBV19 and TRBJ1-1): DGGITQSPKYLFRKEGQNVTLSCEQNLNHDAMYWYRQDPGQGLRLIYYSQIVNDFQKGDIAEGYSVSREKKESFPLTVTSAQKNPTAFYLCASIDRPPNTEAFFGQGTRLTVV.

This chain connects TRBV6-6 to TRBJ2-3; 9 bases are shared with TRBD2. V shed 10 bases, J shed 3 bases, and the junction held 2 bases outside the gene matches. CDR1 MNHNY and CDR2 SVGAGI come from the germline V gene (reference sequence). There are 12 residues in the CDR3. The CDR3 is CAISGRTDTQYF. The CDR3 bases are TGTGCCATAAGCGGGAGGACAGATACGCAGTATTTT.

The gene calls are TRBV7-9 and TRBJ2-2; the D gene is possibly TRBD1 (5 bases). The germline gives CDR1 SEHNR, CDR2 FQNEAQ (reference sequence). Trimming took off 5 bases at V and 0 bases at J, with 7 bases between the two ends. The CDR3 sequence is 14 residues long. The CDR3 DNA is TGTGCCAGCAGCGTGACAGCGAACACCGGGGAGCTGTTTTTT. It codes for CASSVTANTGELFF.

V is TRBV6-5 and J is TRBJ1-3; the D is unclear. CDR3 size: 15 residues. Trimming took off 7 bases at V and 2 bases at J, with 15 bases between the two ends. The germline CDR1 and CDR2 sequences are MNHEY and SVGAGI. This chain's CDR3 is CASTRRRQAGNTIYF. The CDR3 nucleotides read TGTGCCAGCACCCGACGAAGACAAGCTGGAAACACCATATATTTT.